This record concerns one T cell receptor beta chain sequence. Its antigen is currently unknown. 5'RACE primed at constant segments yielded TCR alpha and TCR beta cDNA libraries bearing sample barcodes and UMIs. TCRdb re-called the 5' RACE reads with MiXCR, one entry per CDR3 protein. The sample carries 200,000 to 300,000 distinct CDR3 sequences, approximately 15% recorded once. This sample was taken from a study of T-cell memory formation after mild COVID-19. Study-level points and caveats: CD4/CD8 balance held among clones contracting day 15 to 85, and later expanders leaned CD4+.

This sequence was found in a man aged 18-30 years who had mild COVID-19 (a few samples of this study predate the infection). Cell type and time point are not known. Specimen: PBMCs or a T cell subset sorted from them (not recorded which).

In DNA form, the CDR3 reads TGCAGCGTTGACGGGCTTAACTATGGCTACACCTTC. Its protein product is CSVDGLNYGYTF. This chain uses TRBV29-1 with TRBJ1-2; D is ambiguous. V gave up 3 bases and J gave up 1 base, with 6 bases separating them. Per the germline V gene, CDR1 is SQVTM and CDR2 is ANQGSEA. CDR3 length: 12 residues.